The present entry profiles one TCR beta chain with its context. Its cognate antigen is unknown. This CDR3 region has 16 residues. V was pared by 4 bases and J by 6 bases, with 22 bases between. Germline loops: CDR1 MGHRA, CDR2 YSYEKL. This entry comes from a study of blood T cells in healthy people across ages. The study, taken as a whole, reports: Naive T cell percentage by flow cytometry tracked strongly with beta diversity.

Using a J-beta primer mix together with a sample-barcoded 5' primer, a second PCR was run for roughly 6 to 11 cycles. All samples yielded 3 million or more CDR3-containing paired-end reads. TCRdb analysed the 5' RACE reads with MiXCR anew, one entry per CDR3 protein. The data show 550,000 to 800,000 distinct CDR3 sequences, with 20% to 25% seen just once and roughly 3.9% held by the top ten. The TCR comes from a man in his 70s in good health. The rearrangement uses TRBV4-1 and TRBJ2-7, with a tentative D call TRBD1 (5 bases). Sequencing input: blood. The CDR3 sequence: CASSLNPWAGFTEQYF. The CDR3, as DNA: TGCGCCAGCAGCCTCAACCCTTGGGCAGGGTTCACCGAGCAGTACTTC.